Below are 30 T cell receptor beta chains sequenced from a single sample in a study of cytomegalovirus exposure and HLA in healthy donors. The PCR was carried out with 60 Vbeta primers and 13 Jbeta primers. The table came from immunoSEQ multiplex PCR; TCRdb's copy has only in-frame clones and leaves some out. The profile covers about 94,000 clones, with more than 65% appearing a single time and approximately 10% taken by the ten largest. Sequenced input: PBMCs. The receptors shown here come from a human donor in good health.

The V and J genes are TRBV28 and TRBJ2-5, with 11 nucleotides matching TRBD2. V lost 5 bases, J lost 5 bases, and 4 bases stayed unmatched. This CDR3 is 14 amino acids long. Looked up from germline, CDR1 is MDHEN and CDR2 is SYDVKM. CDR3 nucleotide sequence: TGTGCCAGCAGTCCACTAGCGGGAGTGGAGACCCAGTACTTC. This codes for CASSPLAGVETQYF.

This chain links TRBV19 with TRBJ1-1, with 7 positions matching TRBD1. V shed 7 bases, J shed 1 base, and the junction held 6 bases outside the gene matches. The germline gives CDR1 LNHDA, CDR2 SQIVND (reference sequence). This CDR3 has 14 amino acids. The CDR3 is CASTPGTANTEAFF. The CDR3 DNA sequence: TGTGCCAGTACCCCAGGGACAGCGAACACTGAAGCTTTCTTT.

The chain is built from TRBV28 and TRBJ1-2; D gene ambiguous. Trimming shortened V by 1 base and J by 3 bases, and 3 bases separated the two germline ends. The CDR3 totals 12 residues. CDR1 and CDR2 from the germline V gene are MDHEN and SYDVKM. The CDR3 DNA reads as TGTGCCAGCAGTTTATCGGACTATGGCTACACCTTC. It translates to CASSLSDYGYTF.

This clone appeared a few times. The CDR3 region is CASSPSPDSSGANVLTF. The CDR3 DNA reads TGTGCCAGCAGCCCCTCCCCTGACAGCTCTGGGGCCAACGTCCTGACTTTC. The chain has TRBV5-6 and TRBJ2-6, with a weak D call TRBD1 (5 bases). The CDR3 runs to 17 residues. V was clipped by 4 bases and J by 0 bases, with 14 bases between them. From germline, CDR1 is SGHDT and CDR2 YYEEEE.

The chain uses TRBV19 and TRBJ1-5; D not certain. The CDR3 covers 14 residues. Trimming pared 3 bases from V and 7 bases from J, leaving 13 bases between. Germline CDR1 is LNHDA and CDR2 is SQIVND (reference sequence). The CDR3 loop reads CASSIGMGSQPQHF. In DNA form, the CDR3 reads TGTGCCAGTAGTATTGGCATGGGCAGCCAGCCCCAGCATTTT. Based on the CDR3 plus reference TRBV19 and TRBJ1-5, the full variable domain is DGGITQSPKYLFRKEGQNVTLSCEQNLNHDAMYWYRQDPGQGLRLIYYSQIVNDFQKGDIAEGYSVSREKKESFPLTVTSAQKNPTAFYLCASSIGMGSQPQHFGDGTRLSIL.

This clone was recorded once. The V call is TRBV7-9, the J call TRBJ1-4; tentatively, D is TRBD1 (5 bases). This CDR3 region has 17 residues. V was pared by 5 bases and J by 8 bases, with 24 bases between. CDR1 SEHNR and CDR2 FQNEAQ come from the germline V gene (reference sequence). The CDR3 region has the DNA TGTGCCAGCAGCCCCCAGGGCAGGTCCCTGGTCGGGGAAAAACTGTTTTTT. Its translation is CASSPQGRSLVGEKLFF. The variable domain in full, with the rest retrieved from reference TRBV7-9 and TRBJ1-4, is DTGVSQNPRHKITKRGQNVTFRCDPISEHNRLYWYRQTLGQGPEFLTYFQNEAQLEKSRLLSDRFSAERPKGSFSTLEIQRTEQGDSAMYLCASSPQGRSLVGEKLFFGSGTQLSVL.

This chain connects TRBV7-2 to TRBJ1-5, with TRBD1 matching over 8 bases. The CDR3 extends over 13 amino acids. CDR1 SGHTA and CDR2 FQGNSA come from the germline V gene. The J segment lost 7 bases and the V segment lost 5 bases, leaving 4 bases of the junction unmatched. The CDR3 reads CASSQGAGQPQHF. The CDR3, as DNA: TGTGCCAGCAGCCAGGGGGCAGGACAGCCCCAGCATTTT.

The V and J genes are TRBV5-1 and TRBJ2-3; TRBD2 might be the D (7 bases). Trimming took 5 bases from V and 6 from J, leaving 10 bases between them. This CDR3 region has 12 residues. Germline assignment: CDR1 SGHRS and CDR2 YFSETQ. As DNA, the CDR3 is TGCGCCAGCAGGGCGGGGGCGGATACGCAGTATTTT. This encodes CASRAGADTQYF.

The CDR3, as DNA: TGCGCCAGCAGCACCCAGACAGGGATCGGGATTGGCTACACCTTC. It codes for CASSTQTGIGIGYTF. This chain joins TRBV5-1 and TRBJ1-2; 7 bases line up with TRBD1. Germline lookup yields CDR1 SGHRS and CDR2 YFSETQ. The CDR3 covers 15 residues. The J segment lost 7 bases and the V segment lost 4 bases, leaving 13 bases of the junction unmatched.

This clone has only one observation. J is TRBJ2-1 and V is TRBV19, with 9 bases aligning to TRBD1. V trimming: 6 bases; J trimming: 7 bases; junction bases outside the gene matches: 13. The CDR3 runs 16 residues. Germline CDR1 is LNHDA and CDR2 is SQIVND (reference sequence). The CDR3 sequence is CASRNPYRQGGNEQFF. The CDR3 DNA reads as TGTGCCAGTAGGAATCCTTATCGACAGGGGGGGAATGAGCAGTTCTTC. Variable domain in full (rest from reference TRBV19 and TRBJ2-1): DGGITQSPKYLFRKEGQNVTLSCEQNLNHDAMYWYRQDPGQGLRLIYYSQIVNDFQKGDIAEGYSVSREKKESFPLTVTSAQKNPTAFYLCASRNPYRQGGNEQFFGPGTRLTVL.

The V and J genes are TRBV28 and TRBJ2-1; TRBD1 might be the D (6 bases). The length of the CDR3 is 17 residues. The V end lost 5 bases, the J end lost 3 bases, and 20 bases lay between the germline ends. Germline CDR1 and CDR2: MDHEN and SYDVKM. CDR3 sequence (DNA): TGTGCCAGCAGTCGTTCGGCTCCCAGGGGTCGCTACAATGAGCAGTTCTTC. This sequence encodes CASSRSAPRGRYNEQFF.

Here the CDR3 DNA reads TGCAGTCGGGGAGCCCAAGAGACCCAGTACTTC. It encodes CSRGAQETQYF. The chain links TRBV20-1 to TRBJ2-5; D is perhaps TRBD2 (5 bases). The CDR3 runs to 11 residues. Germline values: CDR1 DFQATT, CDR2 SNEGSKA (reference sequence). Trimming stripped 8 bases from V and 1 base from J, with 8 bases between.

This chain links TRBV5-1 with TRBJ2-2; TRBD2 matches 7 bases. CDR1 is SGHRS, CDR2 YFSETQ, per germline. V shed 2 bases and J 6 bases; nucleotides not matched to a gene: 7. This CDR3 is 15 amino acids long. The CDR3 region has the DNA TGCGCCAGCAGCTTATCGGGGAGGGAGTCCGGGGAGCTGTTTTTT. Amino acids: CASSLSGRESGELFF.

V usage is TRBV11-3 and J usage is TRBJ2-3, with D maybe TRBD2 (6 bases). The CDR3 totals 13 residues. V lost 8 bases and J lost 4, with 13 bases in between. Looked up from germline, CDR1 is SGHNT and CDR2 is YENEEA. The CDR3, as DNA: TGTGCCAGCGGGGACTTTTCCTCAGATACGCAGTATTTT. The encoded protein is CASGDFSSDTQYF.

The rearrangement joins TRBV7-9 to TRBJ2-7; 12 bases line up with TRBD2. The V and J ends lost 7 bases and 1 base, in that order; junction bases with no gene match: 5. Germline V lookup: CDR1 SEHNR, CDR2 FQNEAQ (reference sequence). This CDR3 spans 15 amino acids. Written as DNA, the CDR3 is TGTGCCAGCACCGAAGGGACTAGCGGGTCCTACGAGCAGTACTTC. Amino acid sequence: CASTEGTSGSYEQYF.

This clone has a single count. The chain couples TRBV5-1 to TRBJ2-7, with D possibly matching TRBD1 (6 bases). CDR3 length: 14 amino acids. V lost 2 bases and J 0 bases, leaving 9 bases between the germline ends. The germline V gene has CDR1 SGHRS and CDR2 YFSETQ. The CDR3 spells CASSFQTGSYEQYF. The CDR3 bases are TGCGCCAGCAGCTTCCAGACAGGCTCCTACGAGCAGTACTTC.

The rearrangement uses TRBV6-1 and TRBJ1-2; no firm D call. Per the germline V gene, CDR1 is MNHNS and CDR2 is SASEGT. The germline V and J ends were trimmed by 3 bases and 8 bases, with 13 bases remaining between them. CDR3 length equals 13 residues. CDR3 sequence (DNA): TGTGCCAGCAGTGACGGGGATGTGGGGGGCTACACCTTC. This encodes CASSDGDVGGYTF.

The rearrangement joins TRBV14 to TRBJ2-3; D not certain. Trimming took off 5 bases at V and 3 bases at J, with 15 bases between the two ends. CDR1 and CDR2 from the germline V gene are SGHDN and FVKESK. The CDR3 consists of 15 residues. The CDR3 is CASSFTLFKTDTQYF. The CDR3, as DNA: TGTGCCAGCAGCTTTACTTTATTTAAAACAGATACGCAGTATTTT.

CDR3 nucleotides: TGTGCCAGCAGCTTAGAACCGGACCAAGAGACCCAGTACTTC. The encoded protein is CASSLEPDQETQYF. V usage is TRBV7-2 and J usage is TRBJ2-5; D uncertain. The germline CDR1 and CDR2 sequences are SGHTA and FQGNSA. This CDR3 region has 14 residues. Trimming took 1 base from V and 0 from J, leaving 6 bases between them. Full variable domain (rest looked up from reference TRBV7-2 and TRBJ2-5): GAGVSQSPSNKVTEKGKDVELRCDPISGHTALYWYRQSLGQGLEFLIYFQGNSAPDKSGLPSDRFSAERTGGSVSTLTIQRTQQEDSAVYLCASSLEPDQETQYFGPGTRLLVL.

With respect to this clone: A junction end diverges from the germline sequence, so it may reflect a read error. The chain couples TRBV7-2 to TRBJ2-7, with TRBD2 identical over 7 bases. The CDR3 contains 16 residues. CDR1 and CDR2 from the germline V gene are SGHTA and FQGNSA. CDR3 DNA sequence: TGTGCCAGCAGCTTAGCTCCGGGACTACAAATCTACGGGCAGTACTTC. It encodes CASSLAPGLQIYGQYF. Full variable domain (outside the CDR3, taken from reference TRBV7-2 and TRBJ2-7): GAGVSQSPSNKVTEKGKDVELRCDPISGHTALYWYRQSLGQGLEFLIYFQGNSAPDKSGLPSDRFSAERTGGSVSTLTIQRTQQEDSAVYLCASSLAPGLQIYGQYFGPGTRLTVT.

This chain uses TRBV7-2 with TRBJ1-2; D remains ambiguous. Germline V gene data show CDR1 as SGHTA and CDR2 as FQGNSA. The CDR3 runs 11 residues. The V gene lost 4 bases and the J gene lost 8 bases, with 8 bases spanning the gap. The CDR3 protein is CASSSGEGYTF. Written as DNA, the CDR3 is TGTGCCAGCAGCTCCGGGGAAGGCTACACCTTC.

V is TRBV18 and J is TRBJ2-7; D perhaps matches TRBD2 (5 bases). The CDR3 is 13 amino acids. Germline-derived CDR1 and CDR2 are KGHSH and LQKENI. The V gene lost 1 base and the J gene lost 6 bases, with 10 bases spanning the gap. The CDR3 coding sequence is TGTGCCAGCTCACCACGGGGTGAGGGCGAGCAGTACTTC. It specifies CASSPRGEGEQYF.

This clone was seen a few times. The chain couples TRBV5-4 to TRBJ2-6; 7 positions match TRBD1. From germline, CDR1 is SGHNT and CDR2 YYREEE (reference sequence). This CDR3 comprises 19 residues. V lost 4 bases, J lost 3 bases, and 16 bases stayed unmatched. The CDR3: CASSLLLGQRELGANVLTF. The CDR3 DNA sequence: TGTGCCAGCAGCCTTCTACTGGGACAGAGGGAACTTGGGGCCAACGTCCTGACTTTC.

The chain employs TRBV18 and TRBJ1-2; D remains ambiguous. The germline CDR1 and CDR2 sequences are KGHSH and LQKENI. Trimming cost V 10 bases and J 4 bases, with 7 bases left between them. The CDR3 runs 10 residues. CDR3 in amino acids: CAISLYGYTF. The CDR3 coding sequence is TGTGCCATCTCCCTCTATGGCTACACCTTC. The entire variable domain, with the rest obtained from reference TRBV18 and TRBJ1-2, is as follows: NAGVMQNPRHLVRRRGQEARLRCSPMKGHSHVYWYRQLPEEGLKFMVYLQKENIIDESGMPKERFSAEFPKEGPSILRIQQVVRGDSAAYFCAISLYGYTFGSGTRLTVV.

The genes are TRBV19 and TRBJ1-2, with 9 bases aligning to TRBD1. The CDR3 runs 17 residues. Germline assignment: CDR1 LNHDA and CDR2 SQIVND (reference sequence). The V gene end was trimmed by 2 bases and the J gene end by 4 bases; junction bases not matched to a gene: 11. The CDR3 DNA is TGTGCCAGTAGTATATTCGGGACAGGGTCTCCTCTCTATGGCTACACCTTC. Protein sequence: CASSIFGTGSPLYGYTF. Based on the CDR3 plus reference TRBV19 and TRBJ1-2, the full variable domain is DGGITQSPKYLFRKEGQNVTLSCEQNLNHDAMYWYRQDPGQGLRLIYYSQIVNDFQKGDIAEGYSVSREKKESFPLTVTSAQKNPTAFYLCASSIFGTGSPLYGYTFGSGTRLTVV.

The chain has TRBV5-1 and TRBJ2-3; TRBD1 might be the D (6 bases). Trimming cost V 4 bases and J 1 base, with 13 bases left between them. The CDR3 loop spans 15 amino acids. The germline V gene has CDR1 SGHRS and CDR2 YFSETQ. CDR3 residues: CASSVQGGGTDTQYF. The CDR3 region has the DNA TGCGCCAGCAGCGTACAGGGTGGGGGCACAGATACGCAGTATTTT.

The rearrangement joins TRBV25-1 to TRBJ2-2; TRBD2 agrees at 7 bases. Germline V gene lookup returns CDR1 MGHDK and CDR2 SYGVNS. J was trimmed by 5 bases and V by 6 bases; bases with no gene match: 9. The CDR3 consists of 15 residues. CDR3 in DNA: TGTGCCAGCAGGGACTCTTGGGGGGGGACCGGGGAGCTGTTTTTT. Its protein product is CASRDSWGGTGELFF.

V and J are TRBV19 and TRBJ1-2; TRBD1 is a possible D gene (6 bases). The germline V gene encodes CDR1 LNHDA and CDR2 SQIVND (reference sequence). V dropped 6 bases and J dropped 3 bases, with 14 bases sitting between them. The CDR3 is made up of 14 amino acids. CDR3 coding DNA: TGTGCCAGTAGCCGATCTGACAGGTACTATGGCTACACCTTC. This encodes CASSRSDRYYGYTF.

The table lists this clone with a few counts. J is TRBJ1-6 and V is TRBV4-3; D call uncertain. This CDR3 has 14 amino acids. Germline CDR1 and CDR2: LGHNA and YSLEER. V lost 3 bases and J lost 8, with 11 bases in between. The CDR3 loop is CASSHGVDDSPLHF. The CDR3, as DNA: TGCGCCAGCAGCCACGGGGTGGATGATTCACCCCTCCACTTT.

The rearrangement joins TRBV28 to TRBJ1-2; the match to TRBD1 covers 9 bases. V gave up 4 bases and J gave up 5 bases; unmatched junction bases: 11. The CDR3 is 16 residues long. Germline-derived CDR1 and CDR2 are MDHEN and SYDVKM. The CDR3: CASSSRGRDRVYGYTF. In DNA, the CDR3 is TGTGCCAGCAGTTCCCGAGGCCGGGACAGGGTATATGGCTACACCTTC.